This TCR beta chain was observed in a study of T cells in Graves' hyperthyroidism and ophthalmopathy. TCR beta CDR3 region amplification was performed from RNA transcripts. First-round RT-PCR targeting the TCR CDR3 was performed with the HTBI primer set. TCRdb re-analysed the multiplex PCR reads in MiXCR, keeping a single row per CDR3 protein. The profile shows hundreds of thousands of distinct CDR3 sequences, approximately 15% of them singletons. Used for diagnoses were clinical symptoms, serum thyroxine and TRAb, thyroid ultrasound and orbital computed tomography. Isolation of PBMCs was performed on 10 ml fresh peripheral blood. This clonotype was recorded a few times. The antigen is not known. Study results and limitations: Also found in blood were most expanded thyroid clonotypes above 0.001. Progression to ophthalmopathy was predicted a median of roughly 6.5 months early.

Sequencing was performed on blood. The receptor comes from a woman between 40 and 55 years old with Graves' ophthalmopathy.

CDR3 nucleotides: TGTGCCAGCATCCGGGACTCTCCTAATGAAAAACTGTTTTTT. Protein: CASIRDSPNEKLFF. V gene TRBV2 combines with J gene TRBJ1-4; D may be TRBD1 (5 bases). The CDR3 has 14 amino acids. CDR1 SNHLY and CDR2 FYNNEI come from the germline V gene. V lost 7 bases and J lost 3, with 12 bases in between.